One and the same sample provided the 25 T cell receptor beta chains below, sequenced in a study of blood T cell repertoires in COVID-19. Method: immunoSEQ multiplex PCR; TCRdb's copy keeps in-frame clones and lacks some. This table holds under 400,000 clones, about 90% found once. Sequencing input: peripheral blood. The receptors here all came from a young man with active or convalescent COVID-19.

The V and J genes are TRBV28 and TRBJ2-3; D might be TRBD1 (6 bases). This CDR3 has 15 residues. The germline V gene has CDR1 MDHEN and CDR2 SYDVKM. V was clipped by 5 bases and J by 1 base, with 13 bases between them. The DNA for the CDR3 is TGTGCCAGCAGTCCAGGGACAATCGGCACAGATACGCAGTATTTT. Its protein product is CASSPGTIGTDTQYF.

The CDR3 protein is CASRWTGESYEQYF. The CDR3 nucleotides read TGTGCCAGTAGATGGACGGGGGAGAGCTACGAGCAGTACTTC. The genes are TRBV19 and TRBJ2-7, with D maybe TRBD2 (6 bases). Germline V lookup: CDR1 LNHDA, CDR2 SQIVND (reference sequence). Trimming took 6 bases from V and 3 from J, leaving 15 bases between them. This CDR3 has 14 amino acids.

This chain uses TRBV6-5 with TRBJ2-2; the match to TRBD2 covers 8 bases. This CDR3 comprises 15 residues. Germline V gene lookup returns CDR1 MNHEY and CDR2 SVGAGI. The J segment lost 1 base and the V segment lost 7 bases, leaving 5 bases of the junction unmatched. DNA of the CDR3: TGTGCCAGCACGCCGGGACTAGTGAACACCGGGGAGCTGTTTTTT. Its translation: CASTPGLVNTGELFF.

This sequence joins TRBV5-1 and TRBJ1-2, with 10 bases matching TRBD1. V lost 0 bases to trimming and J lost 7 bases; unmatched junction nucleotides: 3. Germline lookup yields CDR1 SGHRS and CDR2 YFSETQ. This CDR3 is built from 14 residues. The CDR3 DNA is TGCGCCAGCAGCTTGGAGGACAGGGGGGTTGGCTACACCTTC. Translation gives CASSLEDRGVGYTF.

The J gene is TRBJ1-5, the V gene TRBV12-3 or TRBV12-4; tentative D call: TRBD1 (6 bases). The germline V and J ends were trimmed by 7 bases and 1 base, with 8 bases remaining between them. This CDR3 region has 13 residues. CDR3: CASKGVSNQPQHF. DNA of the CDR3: TGTGCCAGCAAGGGGGTAAGCAATCAGCCCCAGCATTTT.

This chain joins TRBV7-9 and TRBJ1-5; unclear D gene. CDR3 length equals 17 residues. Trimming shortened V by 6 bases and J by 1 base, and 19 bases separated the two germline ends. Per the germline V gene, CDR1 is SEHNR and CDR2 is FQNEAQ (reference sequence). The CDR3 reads CASSSSNPPMSNQPQHF. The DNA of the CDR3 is TGTGCCAGCAGTAGCAGTAACCCCCCTATGAGCAATCAGCCCCAGCATTTT.

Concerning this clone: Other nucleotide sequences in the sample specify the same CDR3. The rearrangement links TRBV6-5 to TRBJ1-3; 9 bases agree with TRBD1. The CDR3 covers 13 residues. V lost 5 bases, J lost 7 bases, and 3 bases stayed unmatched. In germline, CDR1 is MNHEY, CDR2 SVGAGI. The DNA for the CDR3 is TGTGCCAGCAGTCCCGACAGGGGGAACACCATATATTTT. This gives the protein CASSPDRGNTIYF.

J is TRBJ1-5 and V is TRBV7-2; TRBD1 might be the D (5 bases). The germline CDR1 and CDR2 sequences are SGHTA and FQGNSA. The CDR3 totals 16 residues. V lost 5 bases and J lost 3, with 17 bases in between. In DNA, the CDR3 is TGTGCCAGCAGCGCCATGGGGCAGGTAATCAATCAGCCCCAGCATTTT. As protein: CASSAMGQVINQPQHF. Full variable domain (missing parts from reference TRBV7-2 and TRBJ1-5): GAGVSQSPSNKVTEKGKDVELRCDPISGHTALYWYRQSLGQGLEFLIYFQGNSAPDKSGLPSDRFSAERTGGSVSTLTIQRTQQEDSAVYLCASSAMGQVINQPQHFGDGTRLSIL.

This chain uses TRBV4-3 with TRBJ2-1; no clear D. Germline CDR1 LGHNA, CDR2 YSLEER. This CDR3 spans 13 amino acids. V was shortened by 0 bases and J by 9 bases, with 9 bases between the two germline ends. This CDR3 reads CASSQEQLGEQFF. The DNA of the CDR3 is TGCGCCAGCAGCCAAGAACAGTTGGGTGAGCAGTTCTTC.

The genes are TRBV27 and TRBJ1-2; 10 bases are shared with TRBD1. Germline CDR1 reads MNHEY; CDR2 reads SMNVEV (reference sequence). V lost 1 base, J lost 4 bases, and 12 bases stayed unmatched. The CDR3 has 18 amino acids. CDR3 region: CASSLYKALTGGTYGYTF. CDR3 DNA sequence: TGTGCCAGCAGTTTATATAAAGCGTTGACAGGGGGCACCTATGGCTACACCTTC.

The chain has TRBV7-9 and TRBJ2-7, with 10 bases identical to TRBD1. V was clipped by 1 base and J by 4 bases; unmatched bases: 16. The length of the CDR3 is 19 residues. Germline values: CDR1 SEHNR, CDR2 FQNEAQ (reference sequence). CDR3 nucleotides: TGTGCCAGCAGCTTAGGGTTTAGGTCGGACAGGGGGATTGGTTACGAGCAGTACTTC. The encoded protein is CASSLGFRSDRGIGYEQYF.

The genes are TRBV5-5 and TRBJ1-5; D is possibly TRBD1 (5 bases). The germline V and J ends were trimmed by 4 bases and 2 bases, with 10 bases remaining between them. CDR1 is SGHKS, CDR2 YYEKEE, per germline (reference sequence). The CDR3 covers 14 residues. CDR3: CASSTDRGNQPQHF. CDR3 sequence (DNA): TGTGCCAGCAGCACCGACAGAGGCAATCAGCCCCAGCATTTT. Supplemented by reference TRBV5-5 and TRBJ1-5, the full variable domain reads DAGVTQSPTHLIKTRGQQVTLRCSPISGHKSVSWYQQVLGQGPQFIFQYYEKEERGRGNFPDRFSARQFPNYSSELNVNALLLGDSALYLCASSTDRGNQPQHFGDGTRLSIL.

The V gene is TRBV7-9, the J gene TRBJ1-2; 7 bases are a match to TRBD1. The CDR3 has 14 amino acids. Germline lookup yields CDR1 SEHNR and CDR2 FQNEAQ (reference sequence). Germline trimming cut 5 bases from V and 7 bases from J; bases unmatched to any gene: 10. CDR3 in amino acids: CASSPLRGNSGYTF. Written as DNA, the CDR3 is TGTGCCAGCAGCCCTCTCAGGGGGAACAGTGGCTACACCTTC.

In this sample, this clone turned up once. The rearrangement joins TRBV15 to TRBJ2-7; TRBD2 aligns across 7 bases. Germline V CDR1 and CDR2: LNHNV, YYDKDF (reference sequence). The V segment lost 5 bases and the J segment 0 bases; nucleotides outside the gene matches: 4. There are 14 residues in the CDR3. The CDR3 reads CATSPGGSSYEQYF. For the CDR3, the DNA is TGTGCCACCAGCCCGGGGGGAAGCTCCTACGAGCAGTACTTC.

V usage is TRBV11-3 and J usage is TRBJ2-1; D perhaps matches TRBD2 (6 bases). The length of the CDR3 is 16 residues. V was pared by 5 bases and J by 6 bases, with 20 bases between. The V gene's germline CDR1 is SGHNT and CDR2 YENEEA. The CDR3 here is CASSPNSAGSVNEQFF. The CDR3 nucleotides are TGTGCCAGCAGCCCCAATTCGGCGGGGTCGGTCAATGAGCAGTTCTTC.

CDR3 coding DNA: TGCGCCAGCAGCCCAGGGGTAGCGGGATGGGGTTCGGCCCAGTACTTC. Translated: CASSPGVAGWGSAQYF. The rearrangement links TRBV4-1 to TRBJ2-5; 8 nucleotides align to TRBD2. The CDR3 runs 16 residues. Unmatched junction bases numbered 16, after V lost 4 bases and J lost 9 bases. Germline CDR1 MGHRA, CDR2 YSYEKL.

The CDR3 reads CASSRRIDSGGNTEAFF. CDR3 coding DNA: TGTGCCAGCAGCCGAAGAATCGACTCGGGAGGGAACACTGAAGCTTTCTTT. The J gene is TRBJ1-1, the V gene TRBV14; D is ambiguous. The CDR3 has 17 residues. Trimming removed 4 bases from V and 1 base from J, with 19 bases in between. The germline CDR1 and CDR2 sequences are SGHDN and FVKESK.

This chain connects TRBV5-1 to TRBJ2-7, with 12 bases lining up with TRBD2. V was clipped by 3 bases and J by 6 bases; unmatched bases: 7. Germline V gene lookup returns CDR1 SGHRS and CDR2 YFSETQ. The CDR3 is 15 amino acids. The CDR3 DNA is TGCGCCAGCAGCTCGGGACTAGCGGGCTTTTTCGAGCAGTACTTC. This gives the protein CASSSGLAGFFEQYF. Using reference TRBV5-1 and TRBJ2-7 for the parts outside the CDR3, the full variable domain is KAGVTQTPRYLIKTRGQQVTLSCSPISGHRSVSWYQQTPGQGLQFLFEYFSETQRNKGNFPGRFSGRQFSNSRSEMNVSTLELGDSALYLCASSSGLAGFFEQYFGPGTRLTVT.

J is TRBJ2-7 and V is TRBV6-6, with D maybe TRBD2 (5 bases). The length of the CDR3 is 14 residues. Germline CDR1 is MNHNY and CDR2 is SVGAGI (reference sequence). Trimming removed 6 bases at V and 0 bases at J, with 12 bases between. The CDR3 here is CASRPRGSSYEQYF. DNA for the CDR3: TGTGCCAGCAGGCCCCGTGGGAGCTCCTACGAGCAGTACTTC.

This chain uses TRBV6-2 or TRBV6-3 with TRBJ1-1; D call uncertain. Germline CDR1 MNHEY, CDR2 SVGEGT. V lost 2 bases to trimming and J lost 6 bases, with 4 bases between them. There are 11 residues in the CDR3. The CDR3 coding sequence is TGTGCCAGCAGTTACGTCGCTGAAGCTTTCTTT. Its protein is CASSYVAEAFF.

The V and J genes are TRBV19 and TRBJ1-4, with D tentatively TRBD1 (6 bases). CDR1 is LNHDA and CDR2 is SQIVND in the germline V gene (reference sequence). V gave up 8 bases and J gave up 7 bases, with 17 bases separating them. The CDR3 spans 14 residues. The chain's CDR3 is CASSTGRGGEKLFF. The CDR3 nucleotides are TGTGCCAGTTCTACAGGGAGAGGAGGTGAAAAACTGTTTTTT.

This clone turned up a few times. Written as DNA, the CDR3 is TGCAGCGTTGAAGTCCCGGAAAGCGGGGGTGTATCCGTGGCAAACATTCAGTACTTC. It codes for CSVEVPESGGVSVANIQYF. This rearrangement joins TRBV29-1 to TRBJ2-4; 8 bases are shared with TRBD2. CDR3 length: 19 residues. J gave up 6 bases and V 1 base, and 20 bases lay outside the gene matches. The germline V gene has CDR1 SQVTM and CDR2 ANQGSEA.

CDR3 loop: CASSPSGTGVRQPQHF. CDR3 DNA sequence: TGTGCCAGCTCACCATCCGGGACAGGGGTAAGGCAGCCCCAGCATTTT. The chain couples TRBV18 to TRBJ1-5; TRBD1 matches at 10 bases. From germline, CDR1 is KGHSH and CDR2 LQKENI. This CDR3 region has 16 residues. With 2 bases clipped from V and 7 bases from J, the junction kept 8 bases outside the gene matches. Complete variable domain (other parts from reference TRBV18 and TRBJ1-5): NAGVMQNPRHLVRRRGQEARLRCSPMKGHSHVYWYRQLPEEGLKFMVYLQKENIIDESGMPKERFSAEFPKEGPSILRIQQVVRGDSAAYFCASSPSGTGVRQPQHFGDGTRLSIL.

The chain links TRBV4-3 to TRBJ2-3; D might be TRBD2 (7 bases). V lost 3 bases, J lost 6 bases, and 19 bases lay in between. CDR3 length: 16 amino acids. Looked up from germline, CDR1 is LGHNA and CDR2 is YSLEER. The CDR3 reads CASSHAHAGAGDTQYF. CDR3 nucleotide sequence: TGCGCCAGCAGCCATGCACACGCGGGGGCGGGGGATACGCAGTATTTT.

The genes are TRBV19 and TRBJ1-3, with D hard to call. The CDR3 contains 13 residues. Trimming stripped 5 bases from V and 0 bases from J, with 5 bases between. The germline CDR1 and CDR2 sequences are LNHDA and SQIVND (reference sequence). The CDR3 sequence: CASSPSSGNTIYF. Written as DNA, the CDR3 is TGTGCCAGTAGTCCGAGCTCTGGAAACACCATATATTTT.